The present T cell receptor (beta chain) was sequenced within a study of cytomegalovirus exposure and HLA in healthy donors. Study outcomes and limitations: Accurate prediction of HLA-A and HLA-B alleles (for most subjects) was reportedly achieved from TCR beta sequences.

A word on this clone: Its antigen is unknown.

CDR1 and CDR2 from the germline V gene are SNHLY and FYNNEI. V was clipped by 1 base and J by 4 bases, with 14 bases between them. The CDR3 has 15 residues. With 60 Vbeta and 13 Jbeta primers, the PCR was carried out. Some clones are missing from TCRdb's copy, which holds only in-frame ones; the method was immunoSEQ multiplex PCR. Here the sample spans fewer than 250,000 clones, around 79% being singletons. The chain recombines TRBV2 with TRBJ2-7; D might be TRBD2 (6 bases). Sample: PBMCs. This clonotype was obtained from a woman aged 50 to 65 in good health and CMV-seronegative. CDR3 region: CASSEVGAGRYEQYF. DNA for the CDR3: TGTGCCAGCAGTGAAGTCGGGGCGGGGAGATACGAGCAGTACTTC.